The 18 T cell receptor beta chains listed next were all sequenced from one sample in a study of blood T cell repertoires in COVID-19. This table comes from immunoSEQ multiplex PCR, and its TCRdb copy is limited to in-frame clones, with some not included. The data hold roughly 59,000 clones, with 70% to 80% observed a single time. The specimen sequenced was peripheral blood. The receptors were sampled from a human donor in a cohort sampled during active COVID-19.

The CDR3 spells CASQGTGQGNSGANVLTF. CDR3 DNA sequence: TGTGCCAGCCAAGGCACGGGACAGGGGAACTCTGGGGCCAACGTCCTGACTTTC. V is TRBV7-9 and J is TRBJ2-6; 10 bases align to TRBD1. This CDR3 comprises 18 residues. The germline gives CDR1 SEHNR, CDR2 FQNEAQ (reference sequence). The ends lost 8 bases at V and 0 bases at J; junction bases unmatched: 10.

This clone was counted only a few times. The chain carries TRBV10-2 and TRBJ2-1; 8 bases agree with TRBD2. V was pared by 4 bases and J by 4 bases, with 6 bases of the junction left unmatched. Per germline, CDR1 WSHSY and CDR2 SAAADI. This CDR3 comprises 15 residues. The CDR3 region is CASSVLAAEYNEQFF. The CDR3 DNA is TGCGCCAGCAGTGTACTAGCGGCGGAGTACAATGAGCAGTTCTTC.

The chain links TRBV27 to TRBJ2-5, with TRBD2 matching 7 bases. V dropped 5 bases and J dropped 4; count of bases not matched to a gene: 7. CDR1 and CDR2 from the germline V gene are MNHEY and SMNVEV (reference sequence). The CDR3 consists of 14 residues. DNA for the CDR3: TGTGCCAGCAGTACCCTGAGACTAGCAGAGACCCAGTACTTC. Amino acids: CASSTLRLAETQYF.

The CDR3, as DNA: TGTGCCAGCATTCCTGTCGGACAGGGAGGGGAGCAGTACTTC. This gives the protein CASIPVGQGGEQYF. V gene TRBV28 combines with J gene TRBJ2-7, with TRBD1 as a possible D gene (8 bases). The V gene lost 7 bases and the J gene lost 7 bases, with 20 bases spanning the gap. The CDR3 loop spans 14 amino acids. Germline V gene lookup returns CDR1 MDHEN and CDR2 SYDVKM.

The chain couples TRBV4-3 to TRBJ1-2; 8 positions match TRBD1. This CDR3 contains 16 residues. V gave up 1 base and J gave up 4 bases; unmatched junction bases: 8. Germline-derived CDR1 and CDR2 are LGHNA and YSLEER. CDR3 coding DNA: TGCGCCAGCAGCCAAGCCATAGACAGGGGAGGCTATGGCTACACCTTC. Translating gives CASSQAIDRGGYGYTF.

This clone was seen once. The chain is built from TRBV18 and TRBJ2-7, with D perhaps TRBD2 (5 bases). Looked up from germline, CDR1 is KGHSH and CDR2 is LQKENI. The CDR3 totals 13 residues. V lost 3 bases and J lost 5, with 11 bases in between. As DNA, the CDR3 is TGTGCCAGCTCACCCCCCGCGGGTGACGAGCAGTACTTC. This gives the protein CASSPPAGDEQYF.

This sequence joins TRBV30 and TRBJ1-2; a weak D match, TRBD1 (6 bases). This CDR3 is 17 amino acids long. Germline V gene lookup returns CDR1 GTSNPN and CDR2 SVGIG (reference sequence). V was clipped by 3 bases and J by 8 bases, with 28 bases between them. CDR3 coding DNA: TGTGCCTGGAGGGTCATGGGCTACGGCTTACAGGGTCACGGCTACACCTTC. Its protein product is CAWRVMGYGLQGHGYTF.

This chain connects TRBV5-1 to TRBJ2-3; 11 nucleotides align to TRBD2. Germline loops: CDR1 SGHRS, CDR2 YFSETQ. This CDR3 has 15 amino acids. The V gene end was trimmed by 0 bases and the J gene end by 3 bases; junction bases not matched to a gene: 0. CDR3 region: CASSLGLAGTDTQYF. As DNA, the CDR3 is TGCGCCAGCAGCTTGGGACTAGCGGGGACAGATACGCAGTATTTT.

V gene TRBV27 combines with J gene TRBJ1-2; D gene unclear. CDR3 length equals 13 residues. Trimming shortened V by 4 bases and J by 8 bases, and 14 bases separated the two germline ends. Per the germline V gene, CDR1 is MNHEY and CDR2 is SMNVEV (reference sequence). The CDR3 DNA follows: TGTGCCAGCAGTTCTAGCGTGTCGGGAGGCTACACCTTC. It is translated as CASSSSVSGGYTF.

V and J are TRBV11-2 and TRBJ2-1; 7 positions agree with TRBD2. CDR3 length: 16 amino acids. After removal of 5 bases from V and 2 bases from J, the junction contained 9 bases not matched to a gene. Germline CDR1 is SGHAT and CDR2 is FQNNGV. CDR3 nucleotide sequence: TGTGCCAGCAGCACCCGGGACTACCCCCCCTACAATGAGCAGTTCTTC. It yields the protein CASSTRDYPPYNEQFF.

This rearrangement joins TRBV3-1 (or the pseudogene TRBV3-2) to TRBJ2-7; D ambiguous. The CDR3 runs to 17 residues. Trimming stripped 4 bases from V and 2 bases from J, with 21 bases between. Germline CDR1 is LGHDT and CDR2 is YNNKEL (reference sequence). For the CDR3, the DNA is TGTGCCAGCAGCCCTTCATCGGGTAGTTTAACCCCCTACGAGCAGTACTTC. Translation: CASSPSSGSLTPYEQYF.

This chain's CDR3 is CASNTGDRVEQFF. The CDR3 coding sequence is TGTGCCAGTAATACAGGGGACCGGGTTGAGCAGTTCTTC. V gene TRBV19 combines with J gene TRBJ2-1, with 7 positions matching TRBD1. After removal of 7 bases from V and 9 bases from J, the junction contained 9 bases not matched to a gene. Germline lookup yields CDR1 LNHDA and CDR2 SQIVND (reference sequence). CDR3 length equals 13 residues.

V gene TRBV29-1 combines with J gene TRBJ2-3, with 13 bases fitting TRBD2. The CDR3 has 14 residues. The ends lost 4 bases at V and 4 bases at J; junction bases unmatched: 2. The germline gives CDR1 SQVTM, CDR2 ANQGSEA. The CDR3 DNA sequence: TGCAGCGTTGTTGGACTAGCGGGAGCAGATACGCAGTATTTT. It is translated as CSVVGLAGADTQYF.

This clone was detected a few times. This chain connects TRBV4-3 to TRBJ2-6; 7 bases are a match to TRBD2. From germline, CDR1 is LGHNA and CDR2 YSLEER. The CDR3 is 18 residues long. V dropped 2 bases and J dropped 0; count of bases not matched to a gene: 7. CDR3 nucleotide sequence: TGCGCCAGCAGCCAATCGGGGGAGGGCTCCTCTGGGGCCAACGTCCTGACTTTC. Translated, it gives CASSQSGEGSSGANVLTF.

A few counts support this clone. This chain links TRBV11-2 with TRBJ2-5; weak D call: TRBD2 (6 bases). V lost 6 bases and J lost 3, with 20 bases in between. The CDR3 is made up of 16 amino acids. CDR1 SGHAT and CDR2 FQNNGV come from the germline V gene. In nucleotides, the CDR3 is TGTGCCAGCAGGTACCTGCGGGGTCGGACCGAAGAGACCCAGTACTTC. Amino acid sequence: CASRYLRGRTEETQYF.

This chain links TRBV7-3 with TRBJ2-7; the D gene is possibly TRBD2 (6 bases). Germline lookup yields CDR1 SGHTA and CDR2 FQGTGA. The CDR3 contains 15 residues. V lost 0 bases to trimming and J lost 4 bases, with 13 bases between them. The chain's CDR3 is CASSLTGGGPYEQYF. The DNA of the CDR3 is TGTGCCAGCAGCTTAACCGGGGGAGGTCCTTACGAGCAGTACTTC. The entire variable domain, with the rest obtained from reference TRBV7-3 and TRBJ2-7, is as follows: GAGVSQTPSNKVTEKGKYVELRCDPISGHTALYWYRQSLGQGPEFLIYFQGTGAADDSGLPNDRFFAVRPEGSVSTLKIQRTERGDSAVYLCASSLTGGGPYEQYFGPGTRLTVT.

The rearrangement links TRBV10-3 to TRBJ2-1; TRBD1 is a possible D gene (6 bases). The CDR3 covers 14 residues. Germline V gene sequence: CDR1 ENHRY, CDR2 SYGVKD. Between the trimmed V and J ends, which lost 4 bases and 5 bases, there was a span of 12 bases. The CDR3 nucleotides are TGTGCCATCAGTGGGCAGGGGACCAACAATGAGCAGTTCTTC. It is translated as CAISGQGTNNEQFF.

The chain has TRBV19 and TRBJ1-2; tentative D call: TRBD1 (5 bases). Germline V gene lookup returns CDR1 LNHDA and CDR2 SQIVND (reference sequence). V dropped 5 bases and J dropped 4 bases, with 14 bases sitting between them. The length of the CDR3 is 14 residues. CDR3 DNA sequence: TGTGCCAGTAGTCCAGGCTCTAGGGGCTATGGCTACACCTTC. Its translation: CASSPGSRGYGYTF.